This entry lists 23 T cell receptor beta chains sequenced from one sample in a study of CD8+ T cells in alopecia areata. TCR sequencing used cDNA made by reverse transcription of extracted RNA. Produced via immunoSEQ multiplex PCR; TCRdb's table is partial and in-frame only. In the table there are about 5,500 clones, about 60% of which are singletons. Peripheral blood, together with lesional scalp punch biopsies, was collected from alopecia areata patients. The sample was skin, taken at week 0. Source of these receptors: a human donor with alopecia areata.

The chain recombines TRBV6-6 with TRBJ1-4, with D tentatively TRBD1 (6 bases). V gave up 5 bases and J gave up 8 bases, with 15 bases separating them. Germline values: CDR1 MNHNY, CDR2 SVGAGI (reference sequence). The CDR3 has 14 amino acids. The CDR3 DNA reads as TGTGCCAGCAGTCCGGAGGGGGGGCACGAAAAACTGTTTTTT. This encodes CASSPEGGHEKLFF.

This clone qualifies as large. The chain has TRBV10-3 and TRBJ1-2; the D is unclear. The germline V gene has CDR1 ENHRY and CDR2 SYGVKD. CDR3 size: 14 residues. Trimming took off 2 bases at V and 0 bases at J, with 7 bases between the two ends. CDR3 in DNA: TGTGCCATCAGTGAGGGTAGAGCTAACTATGGCTACACCTTC. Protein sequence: CAISEGRANYGYTF.

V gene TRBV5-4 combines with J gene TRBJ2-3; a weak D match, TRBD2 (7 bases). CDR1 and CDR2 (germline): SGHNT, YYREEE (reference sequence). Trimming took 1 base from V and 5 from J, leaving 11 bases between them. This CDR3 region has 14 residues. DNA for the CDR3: TGTGCCAGCAGCTTGAGGGGAGGGGGAGATACGCAGTATTTT. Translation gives CASSLRGGGDTQYF.

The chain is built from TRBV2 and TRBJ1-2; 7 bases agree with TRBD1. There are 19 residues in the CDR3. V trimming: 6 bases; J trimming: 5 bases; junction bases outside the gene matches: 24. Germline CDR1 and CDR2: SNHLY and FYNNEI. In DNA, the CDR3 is TGTGCCAGCAGCACCCCATTCGGACAGGAGGATCTAGTACCATATGGCTACACCTTC. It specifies CASSTPFGQEDLVPYGYTF.

This CDR3 is CASSDFVGGPYTF. As DNA, the CDR3 is TGTGCCAGCAGTGACTTCGTAGGGGGGCCCTACACCTTC. The gene calls are TRBV25-1 and TRBJ1-2; TRBD1 is a possible D gene (6 bases). Trimming left V 3 bases short and J 10 bases short, with 15 bases between. The germline V gene has CDR1 MGHDK and CDR2 SYGVNS. The CDR3 has 13 amino acids.

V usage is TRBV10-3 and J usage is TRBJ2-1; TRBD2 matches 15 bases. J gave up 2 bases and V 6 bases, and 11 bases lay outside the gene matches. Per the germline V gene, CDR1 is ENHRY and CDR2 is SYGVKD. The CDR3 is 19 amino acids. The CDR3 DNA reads TGTGCCATCAGCACCGGACTAGCGGGGGGGCTCAGGACCTACAATGAGCAGTTCTTC. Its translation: CAISTGLAGGLRTYNEQFF.

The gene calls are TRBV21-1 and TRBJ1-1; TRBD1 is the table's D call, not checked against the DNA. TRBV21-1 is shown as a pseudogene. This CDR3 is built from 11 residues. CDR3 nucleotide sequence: TGTGCCCTCAGTCTCGACACTGAAGCTTTCTTT. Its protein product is CALSLDTEAFF.

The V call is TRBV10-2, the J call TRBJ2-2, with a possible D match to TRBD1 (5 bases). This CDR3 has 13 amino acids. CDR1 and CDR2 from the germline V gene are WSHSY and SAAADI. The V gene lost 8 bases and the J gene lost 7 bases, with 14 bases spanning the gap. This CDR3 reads CASGAKIGGELFF. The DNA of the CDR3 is TGCGCCAGCGGGGCCAAAATCGGCGGGGAGCTGTTTTTT.

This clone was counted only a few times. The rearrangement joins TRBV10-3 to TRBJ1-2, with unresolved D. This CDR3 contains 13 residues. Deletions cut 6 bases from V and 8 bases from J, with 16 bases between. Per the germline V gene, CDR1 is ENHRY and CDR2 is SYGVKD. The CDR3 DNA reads TGTGCCATCAGCTTCGGCCAGGATTCAGGCTACACCTTC. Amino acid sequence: CAISFGQDSGYTF.

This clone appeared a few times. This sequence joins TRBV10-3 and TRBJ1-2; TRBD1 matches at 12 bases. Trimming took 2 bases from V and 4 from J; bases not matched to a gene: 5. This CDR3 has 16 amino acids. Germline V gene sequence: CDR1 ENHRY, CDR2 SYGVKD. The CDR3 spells CAISEPGQGASYGYTF. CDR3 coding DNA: TGTGCCATCAGTGAGCCGGGACAGGGGGCCTCCTATGGCTACACCTTC.

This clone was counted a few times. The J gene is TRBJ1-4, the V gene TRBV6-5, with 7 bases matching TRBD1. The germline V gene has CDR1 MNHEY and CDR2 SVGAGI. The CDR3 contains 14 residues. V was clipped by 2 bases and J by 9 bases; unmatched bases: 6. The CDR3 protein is CASSYLGQEKKLFF. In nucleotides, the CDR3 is TGTGCCAGCAGTTACCTCGGACAGGAGAAAAAACTGTTTTTT.

This chain's CDR3 is CASSQVDMGFTDTQYF. DNA of the CDR3: TGCGCCAGCAGCCAAGTTGACATGGGCTTCACAGATACGCAGTATTTT. The chain employs TRBV4-1 and TRBJ2-3, with D unresolved. Germline lookup yields CDR1 MGHRA and CDR2 YSYEKL. V was cut by 1 base and J by 2 bases, with 13 bases left in between. The CDR3 has 16 amino acids.

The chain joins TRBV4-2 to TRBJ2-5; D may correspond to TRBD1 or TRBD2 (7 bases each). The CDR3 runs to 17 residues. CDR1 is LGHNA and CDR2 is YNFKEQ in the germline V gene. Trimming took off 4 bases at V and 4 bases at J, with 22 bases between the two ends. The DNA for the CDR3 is TGTGCCAGCAGCCCACGAGTGAGGGAGGGGGCGGTAGAGACCCAGTACTTC. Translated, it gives CASSPRVREGAVETQYF.

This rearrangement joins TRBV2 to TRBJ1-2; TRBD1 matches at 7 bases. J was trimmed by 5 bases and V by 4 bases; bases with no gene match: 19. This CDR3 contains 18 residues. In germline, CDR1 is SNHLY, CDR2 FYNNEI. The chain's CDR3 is CASSARDSPEPLRYGYTF. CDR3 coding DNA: TGTGCCAGCAGTGCGCGGGACAGTCCAGAACCCCTAAGATATGGCTACACCTTC.

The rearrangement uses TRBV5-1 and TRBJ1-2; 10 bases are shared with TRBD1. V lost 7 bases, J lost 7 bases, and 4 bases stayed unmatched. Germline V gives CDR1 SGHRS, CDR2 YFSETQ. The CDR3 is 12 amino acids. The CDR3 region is CASGQGVGGYTF. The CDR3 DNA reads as TGCGCCAGCGGACAGGGGGTCGGTGGCTACACCTTC.

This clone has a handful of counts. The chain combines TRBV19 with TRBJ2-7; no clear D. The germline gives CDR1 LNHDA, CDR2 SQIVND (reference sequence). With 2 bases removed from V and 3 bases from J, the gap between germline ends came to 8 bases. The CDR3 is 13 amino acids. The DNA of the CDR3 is TGTGCCAGTAGTATAACCTCCAGCTACGAGCAGTACTTC. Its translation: CASSITSSYEQYF.

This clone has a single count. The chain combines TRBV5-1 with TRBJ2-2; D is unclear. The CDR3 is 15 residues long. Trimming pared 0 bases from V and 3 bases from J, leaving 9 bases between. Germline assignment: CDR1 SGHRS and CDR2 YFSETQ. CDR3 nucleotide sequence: TGCGCCAGCAGCTTGGCGGCGCAGGACACCGGGGAGCTGTTTTTT. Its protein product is CASSLAAQDTGELFF.

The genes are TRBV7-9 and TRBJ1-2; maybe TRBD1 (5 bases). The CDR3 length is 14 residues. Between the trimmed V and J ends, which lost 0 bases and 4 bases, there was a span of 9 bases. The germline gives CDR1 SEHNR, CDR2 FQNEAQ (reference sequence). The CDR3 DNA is TGTGCCAGCAGCTTAGCTGGGGGTGTCTATGGCTACACCTTC. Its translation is CASSLAGGVYGYTF.

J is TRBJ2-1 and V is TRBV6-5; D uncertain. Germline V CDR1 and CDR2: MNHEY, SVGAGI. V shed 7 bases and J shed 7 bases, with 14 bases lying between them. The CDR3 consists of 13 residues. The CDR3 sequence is CASKGRAVNEQFF. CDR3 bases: TGTGCCAGCAAGGGTCGGGCAGTTAATGAGCAGTTCTTC.

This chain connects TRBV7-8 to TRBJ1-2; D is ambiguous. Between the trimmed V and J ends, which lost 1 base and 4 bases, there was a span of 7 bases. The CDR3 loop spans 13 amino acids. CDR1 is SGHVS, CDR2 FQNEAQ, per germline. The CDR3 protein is CASSLGATYGYTF. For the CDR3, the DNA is TGTGCCAGCAGCTTAGGGGCCACCTATGGCTACACCTTC.

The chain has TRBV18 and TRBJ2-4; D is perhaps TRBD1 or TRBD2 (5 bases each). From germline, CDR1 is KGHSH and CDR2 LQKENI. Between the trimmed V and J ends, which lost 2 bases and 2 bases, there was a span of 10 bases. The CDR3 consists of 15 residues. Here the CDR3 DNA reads TGTGCCAGCTCACCAGGGGGAGAACCCAAAAACATTCAGTACTTC. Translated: CASSPGGEPKNIQYF.

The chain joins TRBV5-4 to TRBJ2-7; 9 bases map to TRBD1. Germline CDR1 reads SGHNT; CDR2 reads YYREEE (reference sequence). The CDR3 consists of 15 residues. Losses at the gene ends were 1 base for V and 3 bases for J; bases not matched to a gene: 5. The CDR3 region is CASSLYGTGFYEQYF. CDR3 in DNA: TGTGCCAGCAGCTTGTACGGGACAGGGTTCTACGAGCAGTACTTC.

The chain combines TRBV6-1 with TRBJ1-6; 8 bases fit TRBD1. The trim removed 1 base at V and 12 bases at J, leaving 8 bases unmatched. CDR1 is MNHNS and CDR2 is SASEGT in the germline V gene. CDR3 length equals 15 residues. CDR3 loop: CASSEEGTGWRPLHF. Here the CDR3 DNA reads TGTGCCAGCAGTGAAGAGGGGACAGGTTGGCGACCCCTCCACTTT.